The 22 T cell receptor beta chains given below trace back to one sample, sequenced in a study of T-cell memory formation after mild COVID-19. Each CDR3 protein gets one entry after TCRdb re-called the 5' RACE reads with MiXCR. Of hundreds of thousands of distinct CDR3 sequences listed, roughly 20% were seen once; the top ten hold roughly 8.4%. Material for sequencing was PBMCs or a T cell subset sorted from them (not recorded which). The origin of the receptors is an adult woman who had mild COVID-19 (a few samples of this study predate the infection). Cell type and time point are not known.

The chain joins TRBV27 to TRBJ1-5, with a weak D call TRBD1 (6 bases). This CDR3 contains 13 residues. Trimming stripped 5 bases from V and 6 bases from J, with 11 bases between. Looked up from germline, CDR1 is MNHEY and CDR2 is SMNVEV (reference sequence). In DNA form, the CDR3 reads TGTGCCAGCAGTGCTCAGGGGTCTCAGCCCCAGCATTTT. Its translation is CASSAQGSQPQHF.

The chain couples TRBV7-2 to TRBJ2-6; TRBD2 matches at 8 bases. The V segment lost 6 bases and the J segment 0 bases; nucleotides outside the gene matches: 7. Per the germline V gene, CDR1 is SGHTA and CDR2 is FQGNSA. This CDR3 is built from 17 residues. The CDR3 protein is CASSKTSASSGANVLTF. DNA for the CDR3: TGTGCCAGCAGTAAGACTAGCGCAAGCTCTGGGGCCAACGTCCTGACTTTC. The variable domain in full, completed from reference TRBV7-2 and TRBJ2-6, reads GAGVSQSPSNKVTEKGKDVELRCDPISGHTALYWYRQSLGQGLEFLIYFQGNSAPDKSGLPSDRFSAERTGGSVSTLTIQRTQQEDSAVYLCASSKTSASSGANVLTFGAGSRLTVL.

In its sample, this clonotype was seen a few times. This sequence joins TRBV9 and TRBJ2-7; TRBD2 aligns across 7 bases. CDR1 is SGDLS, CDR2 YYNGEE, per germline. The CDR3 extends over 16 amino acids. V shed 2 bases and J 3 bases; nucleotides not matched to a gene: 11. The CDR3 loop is CASSVGGSGTLYEQYF. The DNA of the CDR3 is TGTGCCAGCAGCGTGGGGGGGAGCGGGACCCTCTACGAGCAGTACTTC.

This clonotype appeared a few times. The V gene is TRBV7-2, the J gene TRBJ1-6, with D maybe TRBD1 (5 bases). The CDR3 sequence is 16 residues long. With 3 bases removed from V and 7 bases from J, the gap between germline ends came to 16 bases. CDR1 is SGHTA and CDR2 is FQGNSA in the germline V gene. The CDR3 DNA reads TGTGCCAGCAGCTTGGGCCCATGGGGGAGGAATTCACCCCTCCACTTT. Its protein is CASSLGPWGRNSPLHF.

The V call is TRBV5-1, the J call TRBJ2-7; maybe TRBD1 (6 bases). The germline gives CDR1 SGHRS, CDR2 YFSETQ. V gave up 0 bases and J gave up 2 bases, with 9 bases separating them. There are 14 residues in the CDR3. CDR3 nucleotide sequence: TGCGCCAGCAGCTTGGCAGGGGAACCCTACGAGCAGTACTTC. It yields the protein CASSLAGEPYEQYF.

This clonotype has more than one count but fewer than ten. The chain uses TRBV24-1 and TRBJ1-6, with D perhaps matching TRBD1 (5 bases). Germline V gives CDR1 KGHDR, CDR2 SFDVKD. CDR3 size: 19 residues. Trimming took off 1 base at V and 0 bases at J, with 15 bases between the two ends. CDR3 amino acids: CATSDFRGVRSSYNSPLHF. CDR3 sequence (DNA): TGTGCCACCAGTGATTTTCGGGGGGTACGGAGCTCCTATAATTCACCCCTCCACTTT.

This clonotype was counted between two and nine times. The CDR3 nucleotides are TGCAGCGTTCCCCCGGGACAGGGGTACCAAGAGACCCAGTACTTC. Translated, it gives CSVPPGQGYQETQYF. The chain uses TRBV29-1 and TRBJ2-5; 10 nucleotides line up with TRBD1. This CDR3 has 15 amino acids. Trimming cost V 5 bases and J 0 bases; bases outside gene matches: 6. Germline V gene sequence: CDR1 SQVTM, CDR2 ANQGSEA.

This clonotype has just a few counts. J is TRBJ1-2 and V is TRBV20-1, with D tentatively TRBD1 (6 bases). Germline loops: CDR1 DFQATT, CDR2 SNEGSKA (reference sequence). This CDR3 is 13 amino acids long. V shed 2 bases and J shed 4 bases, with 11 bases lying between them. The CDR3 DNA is TGCAGTGCTAGACCAGGACAGAGCTATGGCTACACCTTC. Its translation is CSARPGQSYGYTF.

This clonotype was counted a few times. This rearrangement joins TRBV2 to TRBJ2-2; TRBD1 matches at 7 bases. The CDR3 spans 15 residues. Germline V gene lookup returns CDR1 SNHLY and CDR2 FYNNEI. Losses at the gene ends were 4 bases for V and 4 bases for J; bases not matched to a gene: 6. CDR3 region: CASSVDRAGTGELFF. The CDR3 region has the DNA TGTGCCAGCAGTGTCGACAGGGCGGGCACCGGGGAGCTGTTTTTT.

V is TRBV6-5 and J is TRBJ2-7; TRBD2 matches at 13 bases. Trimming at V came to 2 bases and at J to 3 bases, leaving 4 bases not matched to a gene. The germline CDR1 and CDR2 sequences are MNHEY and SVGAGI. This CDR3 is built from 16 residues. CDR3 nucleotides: TGTGCCAGCAGTTACAGGACTAGCGGGAGTAGCTACGAGCAGTACTTC. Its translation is CASSYRTSGSSYEQYF.

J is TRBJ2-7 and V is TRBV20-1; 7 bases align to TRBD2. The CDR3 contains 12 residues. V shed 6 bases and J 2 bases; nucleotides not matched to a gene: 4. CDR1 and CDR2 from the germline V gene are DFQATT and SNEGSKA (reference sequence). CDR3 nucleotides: TGCAGTGCCGGACTAGAGACCTACGAGCAGTACTTC. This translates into CSAGLETYEQYF.

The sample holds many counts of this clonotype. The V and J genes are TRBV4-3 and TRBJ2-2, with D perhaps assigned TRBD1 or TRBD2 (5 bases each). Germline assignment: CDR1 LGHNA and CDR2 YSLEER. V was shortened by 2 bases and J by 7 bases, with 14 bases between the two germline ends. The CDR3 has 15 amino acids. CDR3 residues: CASSQPGPRNGELFF. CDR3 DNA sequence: TGCGCCAGCAGCCAACCGGGACCAAGGAACGGGGAGCTGTTTTTT.

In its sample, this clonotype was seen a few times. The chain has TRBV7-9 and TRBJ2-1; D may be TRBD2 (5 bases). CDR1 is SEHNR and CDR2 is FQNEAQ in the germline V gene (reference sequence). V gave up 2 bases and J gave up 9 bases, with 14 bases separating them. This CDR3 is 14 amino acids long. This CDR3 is CASSLLRESGEQFF. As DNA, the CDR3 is TGTGCCAGCAGCTTATTGAGGGAATCCGGTGAGCAGTTCTTC.

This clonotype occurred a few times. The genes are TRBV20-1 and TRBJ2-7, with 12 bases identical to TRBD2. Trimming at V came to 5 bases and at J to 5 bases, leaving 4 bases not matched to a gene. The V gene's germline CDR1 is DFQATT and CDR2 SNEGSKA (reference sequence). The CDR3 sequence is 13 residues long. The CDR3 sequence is CSALAGGANEQYF. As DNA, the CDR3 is TGCAGTGCTCTAGCGGGAGGGGCCAACGAGCAGTACTTC.

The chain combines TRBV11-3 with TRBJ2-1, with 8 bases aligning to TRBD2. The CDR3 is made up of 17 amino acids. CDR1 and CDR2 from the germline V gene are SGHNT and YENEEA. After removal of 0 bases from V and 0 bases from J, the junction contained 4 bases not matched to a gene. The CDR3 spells CASSLESGSSSYNEQFF. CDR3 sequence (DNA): TGTGCCAGCAGCTTAGAGAGCGGGAGCAGCTCCTACAATGAGCAGTTCTTC.

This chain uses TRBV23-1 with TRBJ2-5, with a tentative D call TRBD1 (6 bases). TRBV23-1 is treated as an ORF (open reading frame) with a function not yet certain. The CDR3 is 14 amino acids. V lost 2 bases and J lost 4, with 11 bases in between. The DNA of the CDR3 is TGCGCCAGCAGTCAAGGGGGCGCACCAGAGACCCAGTACTTC. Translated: CASSQGGAPETQYF.

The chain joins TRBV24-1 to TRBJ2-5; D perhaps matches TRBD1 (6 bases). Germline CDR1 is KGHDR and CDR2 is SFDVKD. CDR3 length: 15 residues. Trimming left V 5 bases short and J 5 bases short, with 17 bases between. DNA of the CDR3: TGTGCCACCAGTGCGCGATTCAGGGGCGACGAGACCCAGTACTTC. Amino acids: CATSARFRGDETQYF.

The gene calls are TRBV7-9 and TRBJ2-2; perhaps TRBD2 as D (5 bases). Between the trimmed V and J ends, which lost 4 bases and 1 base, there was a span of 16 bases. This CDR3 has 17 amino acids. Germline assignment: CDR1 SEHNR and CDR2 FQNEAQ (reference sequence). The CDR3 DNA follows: TGTGCCAGCAGCTCGGACCCAGGAGCGGAGAACACCGGGGAGCTGTTTTTT. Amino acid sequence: CASSSDPGAENTGELFF.

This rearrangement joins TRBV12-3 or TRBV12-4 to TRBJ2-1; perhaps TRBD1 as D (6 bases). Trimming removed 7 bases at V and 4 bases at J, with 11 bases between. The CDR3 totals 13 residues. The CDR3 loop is CASTIQGYNEQFF. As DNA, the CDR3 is TGTGCCAGCACTATACAGGGTTACAATGAGCAGTTCTTC.

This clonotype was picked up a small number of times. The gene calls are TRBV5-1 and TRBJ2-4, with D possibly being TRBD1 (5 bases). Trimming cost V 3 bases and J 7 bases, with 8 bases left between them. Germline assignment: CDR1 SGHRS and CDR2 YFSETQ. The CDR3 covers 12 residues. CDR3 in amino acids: CASSWQGNIQYF. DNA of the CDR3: TGCGCCAGCAGCTGGCAGGGCAACATTCAGTACTTC.

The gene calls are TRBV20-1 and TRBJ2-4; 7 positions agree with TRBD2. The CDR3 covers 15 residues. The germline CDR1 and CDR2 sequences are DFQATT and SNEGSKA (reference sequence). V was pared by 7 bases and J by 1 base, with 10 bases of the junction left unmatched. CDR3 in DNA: TGCAGTGGTATTGCTAGCGGTTGGGCCAAAAACATTCAGTACTTC. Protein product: CSGIASGWAKNIQYF.

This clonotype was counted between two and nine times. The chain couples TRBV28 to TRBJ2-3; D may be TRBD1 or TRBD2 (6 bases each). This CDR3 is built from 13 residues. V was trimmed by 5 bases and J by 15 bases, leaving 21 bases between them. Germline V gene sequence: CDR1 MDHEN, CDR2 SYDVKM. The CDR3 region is CASSRGDEPRAYF. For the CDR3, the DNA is TGTGCCAGCAGTAGGGGGGACGAGCCCCGAGCATATTTT.